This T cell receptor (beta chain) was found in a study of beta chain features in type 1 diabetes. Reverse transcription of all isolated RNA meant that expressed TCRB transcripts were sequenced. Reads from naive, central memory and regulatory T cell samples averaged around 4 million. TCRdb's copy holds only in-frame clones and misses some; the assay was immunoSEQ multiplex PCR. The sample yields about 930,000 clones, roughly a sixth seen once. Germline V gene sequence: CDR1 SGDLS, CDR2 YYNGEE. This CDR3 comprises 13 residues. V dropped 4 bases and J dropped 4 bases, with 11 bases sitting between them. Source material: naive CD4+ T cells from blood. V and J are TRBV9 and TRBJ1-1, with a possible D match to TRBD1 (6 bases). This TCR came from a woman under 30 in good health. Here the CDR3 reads CASSQGRVTEAFF. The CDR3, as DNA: TGTGCCAGCAGCCAGGGGAGGGTCACTGAAGCTTTCTTT. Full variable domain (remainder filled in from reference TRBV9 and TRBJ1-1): DSGVTQTPKHLITATGQRVTLRCSPRSGDLSVYWYQQSLDQGLQFLIQYYNGEERAKGNILERFSAQQFPDLHSELNLSSLELGDSALYFCASSQGRVTEAFFGQGTRLTVV.